This T cell receptor beta chain was captured in a study of blood T cell repertoires in COVID-19. Germline V gene lookup returns CDR1 SGHDT and CDR2 YYEEEE. The CDR3 is 14 residues long. Trimming took 0 bases from V and 8 from J; bases not matched to a gene: 5. Here immunoSEQ multiplex PCR was the method, and the copy in TCRdb shows in-frame clones only, minus some. Of tens of thousands of clones listed, about 80% are singletons. This clone was found a few times. The sequenced material came from peripheral blood. J is TRBJ1-2 and V is TRBV5-6, with TRBD1 matching over 9 bases. The sequence came from a woman between 55 and 75 years old with acute or convalescent COVID-19. CDR3 DNA: TGTGCCAGCAGCTTGGGCACAGGGGGCGTCGGCTACACCTTC. As protein: CASSLGTGGVGYTF.